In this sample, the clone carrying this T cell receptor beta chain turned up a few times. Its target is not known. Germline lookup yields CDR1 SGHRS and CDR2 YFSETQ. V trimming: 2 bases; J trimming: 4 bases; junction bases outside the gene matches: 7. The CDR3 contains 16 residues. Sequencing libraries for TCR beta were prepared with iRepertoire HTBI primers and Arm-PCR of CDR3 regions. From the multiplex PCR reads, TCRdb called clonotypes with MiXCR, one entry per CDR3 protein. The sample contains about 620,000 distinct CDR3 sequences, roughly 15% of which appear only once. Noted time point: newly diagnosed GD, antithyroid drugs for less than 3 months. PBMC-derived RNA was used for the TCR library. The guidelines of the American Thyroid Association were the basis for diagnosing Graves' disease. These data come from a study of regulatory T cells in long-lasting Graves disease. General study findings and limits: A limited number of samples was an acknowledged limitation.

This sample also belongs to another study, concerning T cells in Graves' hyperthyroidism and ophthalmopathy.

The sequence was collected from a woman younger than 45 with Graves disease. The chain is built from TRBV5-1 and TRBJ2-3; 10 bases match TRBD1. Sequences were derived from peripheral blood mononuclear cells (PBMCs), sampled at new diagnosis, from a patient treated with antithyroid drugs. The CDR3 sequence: CASSFLDRGAADTQYF. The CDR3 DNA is TGCGCCAGCAGCTTCCTGGACAGGGGGGCGGCAGATACGCAGTATTTT.